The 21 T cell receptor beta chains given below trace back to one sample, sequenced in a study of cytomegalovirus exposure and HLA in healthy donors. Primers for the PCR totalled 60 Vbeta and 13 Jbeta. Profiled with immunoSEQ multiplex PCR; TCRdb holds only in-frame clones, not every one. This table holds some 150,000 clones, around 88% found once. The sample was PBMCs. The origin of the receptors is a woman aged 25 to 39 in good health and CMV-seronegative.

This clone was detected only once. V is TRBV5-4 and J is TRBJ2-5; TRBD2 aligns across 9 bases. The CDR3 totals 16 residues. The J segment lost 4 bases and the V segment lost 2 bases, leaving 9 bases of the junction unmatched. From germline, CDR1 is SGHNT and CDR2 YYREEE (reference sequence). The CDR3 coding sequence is TGTGCCAGCAGCTTAGGCGCGGGAGGGCCAGTAGAGACCCAGTACTTC. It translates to CASSLGAGGPVETQYF.

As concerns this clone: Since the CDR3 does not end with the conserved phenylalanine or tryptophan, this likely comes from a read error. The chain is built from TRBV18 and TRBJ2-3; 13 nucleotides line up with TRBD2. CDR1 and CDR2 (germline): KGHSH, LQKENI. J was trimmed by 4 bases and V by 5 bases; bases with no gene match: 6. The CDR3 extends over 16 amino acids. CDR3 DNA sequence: TGTGCCAGCTCAACCGGACTAGCGGGAGCCTCAGATACGCAGTATGTT. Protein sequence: CASSTGLAGASDTQYV.

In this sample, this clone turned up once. In nucleotides, the CDR3 is TGTGCCAGCGTCAAGGGGGCGGGAGGGCGCGAGCAGTACTTC. Amino acids: CASVKGAGGREQYF. The chain employs TRBV21-1 and TRBJ2-7; TRBD2, the D gene given by the table, was not confirmed from the DNA. TRBV21-1 is tagged as a pseudogene. The CDR3 is made up of 14 amino acids.

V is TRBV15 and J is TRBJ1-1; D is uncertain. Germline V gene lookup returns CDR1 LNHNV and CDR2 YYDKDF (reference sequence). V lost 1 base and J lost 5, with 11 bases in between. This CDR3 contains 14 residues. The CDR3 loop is CATSRAQVRTEAFF. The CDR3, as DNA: TGTGCCACCAGCAGAGCTCAGGTGAGAACTGAAGCTTTCTTT.

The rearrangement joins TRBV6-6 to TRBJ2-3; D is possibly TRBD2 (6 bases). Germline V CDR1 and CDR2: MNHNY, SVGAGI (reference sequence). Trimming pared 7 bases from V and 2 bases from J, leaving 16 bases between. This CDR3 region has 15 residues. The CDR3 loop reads CASMAWRGTTDTQYF. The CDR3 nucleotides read TGTGCCAGCATGGCTTGGCGGGGAACCACAGATACGCAGTATTTT.

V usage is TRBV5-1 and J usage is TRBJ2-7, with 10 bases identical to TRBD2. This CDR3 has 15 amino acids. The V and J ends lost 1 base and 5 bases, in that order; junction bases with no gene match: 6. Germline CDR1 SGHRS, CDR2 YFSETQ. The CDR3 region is CASSLSSGGRDEQYF. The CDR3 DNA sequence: TGCGCCAGCAGCTTGAGTAGCGGGGGGAGGGACGAGCAGTACTTC.

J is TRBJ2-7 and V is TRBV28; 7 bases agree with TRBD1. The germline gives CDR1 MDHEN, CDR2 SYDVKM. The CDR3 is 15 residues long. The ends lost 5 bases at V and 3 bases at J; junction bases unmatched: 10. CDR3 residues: CASSLGGQRGYEQYF. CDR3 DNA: TGTGCCAGCAGTCTTGGGGGACAGAGAGGCTACGAGCAGTACTTC.

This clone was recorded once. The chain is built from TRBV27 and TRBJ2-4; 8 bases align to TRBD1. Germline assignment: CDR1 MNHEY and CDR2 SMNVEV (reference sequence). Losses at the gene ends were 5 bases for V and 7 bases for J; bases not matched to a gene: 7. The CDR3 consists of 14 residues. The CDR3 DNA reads TGTGCCAGCAGTATGGACAGGGTGGCTAACATTCAGTACTTC. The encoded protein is CASSMDRVANIQYF.

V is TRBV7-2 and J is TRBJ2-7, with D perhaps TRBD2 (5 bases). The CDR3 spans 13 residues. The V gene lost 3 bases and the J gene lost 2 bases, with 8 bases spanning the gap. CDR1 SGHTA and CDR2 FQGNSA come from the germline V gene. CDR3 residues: CASSFPSTYEQYF. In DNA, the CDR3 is TGTGCCAGCAGCTTTCCTAGCACCTACGAGCAGTACTTC.

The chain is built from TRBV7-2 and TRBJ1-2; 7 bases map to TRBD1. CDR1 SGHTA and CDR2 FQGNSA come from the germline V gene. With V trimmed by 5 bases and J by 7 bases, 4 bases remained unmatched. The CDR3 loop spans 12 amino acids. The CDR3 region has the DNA TGTGCCAGCAGCCCCGACAGGGTTGGCTACACCTTC. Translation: CASSPDRVGYTF.

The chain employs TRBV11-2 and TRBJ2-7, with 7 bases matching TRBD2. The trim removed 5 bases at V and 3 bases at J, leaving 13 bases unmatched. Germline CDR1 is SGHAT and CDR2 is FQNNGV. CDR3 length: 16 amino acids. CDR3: CASSVNTGTTDYEQYF. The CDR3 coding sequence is TGTGCCAGCAGCGTTAACACCGGGACTACAGACTACGAGCAGTACTTC.

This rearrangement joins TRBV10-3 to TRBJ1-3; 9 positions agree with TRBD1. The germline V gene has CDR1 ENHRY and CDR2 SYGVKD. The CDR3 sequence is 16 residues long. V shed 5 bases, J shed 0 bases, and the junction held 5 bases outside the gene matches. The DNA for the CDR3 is TGTGCCATCAGTAACGGGACAGGGCTCTCTGGAAACACCATATATTTT. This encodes CAISNGTGLSGNTIYF.

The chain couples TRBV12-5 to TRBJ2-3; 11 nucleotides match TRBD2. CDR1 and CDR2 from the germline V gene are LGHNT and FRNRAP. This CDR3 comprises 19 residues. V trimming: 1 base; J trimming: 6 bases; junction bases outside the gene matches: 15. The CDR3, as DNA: TGTGCTAGTGGTTTGGACCTCAGACTAGCGGGACGCTCGGGGGATACGCAGTATTTT. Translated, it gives CASGLDLRLAGRSGDTQYF.

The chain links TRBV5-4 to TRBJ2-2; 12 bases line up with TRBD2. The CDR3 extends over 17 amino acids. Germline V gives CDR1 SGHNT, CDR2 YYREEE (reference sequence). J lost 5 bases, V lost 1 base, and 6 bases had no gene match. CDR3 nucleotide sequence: TGTGCCAGCAGCTTGATCCGACTAGCGGGAGAAACCGGGGAGCTGTTTTTT. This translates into CASSLIRLAGETGELFF.

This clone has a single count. CDR3 coding DNA: TGCGCCAGCAGCCTTGGAAGGACAGGGAATTTCTTGGGGGACACCATATATTTT. Translated: CASSLGRTGNFLGDTIYF. The chain links TRBV4-1 to TRBJ1-3; 8 nucleotides agree with TRBD1. V was pared by 4 bases and J by 8 bases, with 19 bases of the junction left unmatched. Germline V CDR1 and CDR2: MGHRA, YSYEKL. CDR3 length equals 18 residues.

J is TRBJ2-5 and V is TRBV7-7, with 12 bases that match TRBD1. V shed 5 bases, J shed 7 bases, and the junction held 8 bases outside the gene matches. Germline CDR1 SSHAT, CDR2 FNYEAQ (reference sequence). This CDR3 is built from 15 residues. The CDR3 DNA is TGTGCCAGCAGCGCGGGACAGGGGGCGCTCGGGACCCAGTACTTC. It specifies CASSAGQGALGTQYF.

CDR3 loop: CASSSWTGVIPGEQFF. Written as DNA, the CDR3 is TGTGCCAGCAGTTCGTGGACAGGTGTGATTCCGGGTGAGCAGTTCTTC. The chain links TRBV28 to TRBJ2-1; 7 bases fit TRBD1. With V trimmed by 4 bases and J by 9 bases, 15 bases remained unmatched. Germline loops: CDR1 MDHEN, CDR2 SYDVKM. The CDR3 consists of 16 residues.

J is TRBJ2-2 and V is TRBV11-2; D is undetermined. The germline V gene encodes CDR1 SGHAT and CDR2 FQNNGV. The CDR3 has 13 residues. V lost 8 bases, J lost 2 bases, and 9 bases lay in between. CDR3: CASLESNTGELFF. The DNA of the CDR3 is TGTGCCAGCCTAGAGAGTAACACCGGGGAGCTGTTTTTT.

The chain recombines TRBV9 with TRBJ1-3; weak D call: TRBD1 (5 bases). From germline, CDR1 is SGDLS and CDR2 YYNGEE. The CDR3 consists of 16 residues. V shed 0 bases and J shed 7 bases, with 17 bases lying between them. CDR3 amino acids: CASSVGPGGPSNTIYF. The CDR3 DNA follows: TGTGCCAGCAGCGTAGGCCCGGGGGGACCCTCGAACACCATATATTTT.

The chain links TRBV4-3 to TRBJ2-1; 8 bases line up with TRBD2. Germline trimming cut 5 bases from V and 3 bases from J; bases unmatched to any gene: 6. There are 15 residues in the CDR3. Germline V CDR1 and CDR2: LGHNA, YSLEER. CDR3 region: CASSVGLAVYNEQFF. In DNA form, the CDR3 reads TGCGCCAGCAGCGTTGGACTAGCAGTCTACAATGAGCAGTTCTTC.

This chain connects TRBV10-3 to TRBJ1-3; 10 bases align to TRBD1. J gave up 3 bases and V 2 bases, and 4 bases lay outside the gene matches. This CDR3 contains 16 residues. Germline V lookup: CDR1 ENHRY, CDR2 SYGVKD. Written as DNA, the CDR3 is TGTGCCATCAGTGAGAAAGGGACAGGGGATGGAAACACCATATATTTT. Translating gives CAISEKGTGDGNTIYF.